These 30 T cell receptor beta chains were sequenced from one sample in a study of blood T cell repertoires in COVID-19. The protocol was immunoSEQ multiplex PCR, while the TCRdb copy is restricted to in-frame clones and leaves out a portion. The sample has approximately 89,000 clones, around 80% seen once; the top ten hold around 22%. Material: peripheral blood. These receptors were taken from a man between 65 and 79 years old with acute or convalescent COVID-19.

This clone appeared once. The chain carries TRBV28 and TRBJ2-1, with 7 bases that match TRBD1. V was clipped by 0 bases and J by 2 bases; unmatched bases: 7. The CDR3 totals 17 residues. CDR1 and CDR2 from the germline V gene are MDHEN and SYDVKM. The CDR3 DNA sequence: TGTGCCAGCAGTTTATGGGAACAGGGGAATCCCTACAATGAGCAGTTCTTC. It is translated as CASSLWEQGNPYNEQFF.

The V call is TRBV4-2, the J call TRBJ2-2; 9 nucleotides align to TRBD2. Germline CDR1 and CDR2: LGHNA and YNFKEQ. V dropped 4 bases and J dropped 8; count of bases not matched to a gene: 17. This CDR3 comprises 18 residues. The CDR3 region is CASSPTKSGISGSGELFF. DNA for the CDR3: TGTGCCAGCAGCCCCACGAAATCGGGGATTAGCGGGAGTGGGGAGCTGTTTTTT.

In DNA form, the CDR3 reads TGTGCCAGCAGTGAATCGACTAGCGGTGACAATGAGCAGTTCTTC. Translating it yields CASSESTSGDNEQFF. The rearrangement joins TRBV2 to TRBJ2-1; 9 bases are shared with TRBD2. The CDR3 is 15 amino acids. The germline gives CDR1 SNHLY, CDR2 FYNNEI. With V trimmed by 2 bases and J by 5 bases, 4 bases remained unmatched.

Ten or more counts support this clone. This sequence joins TRBV5-1 and TRBJ2-5; tentatively, D is TRBD2 (6 bases). Trimming pared 5 bases from V and 2 bases from J, leaving 19 bases between. This CDR3 is 16 amino acids long. Germline-derived CDR1 and CDR2 are SGHRS and YFSETQ. For the CDR3, the DNA is TGCGCCAGCAGGCCGTCCTCTGCGGGGCCTCAAGAGACCCAGTACTTC. Its protein is CASRPSSAGPQETQYF. The variable domain in full, with the rest retrieved from reference TRBV5-1 and TRBJ2-5, is KAGVTQTPRYLIKTRGQQVTLSCSPISGHRSVSWYQQTPGQGLQFLFEYFSETQRNKGNFPGRFSGRQFSNSRSEMNVSTLELGDSALYLCASRPSSAGPQETQYFGPGTRLLVL.

The rearrangement joins TRBV27 to TRBJ1-2; no firm D call. The germline gives CDR1 MNHEY, CDR2 SMNVEV (reference sequence). The V end lost 0 bases, the J end lost 5 bases, and 19 bases lay between the germline ends. This CDR3 contains 17 residues. The chain's CDR3 is CASSLSMAQRREYGYTF. The CDR3, as DNA: TGTGCCAGCAGTTTATCGATGGCCCAAAGGAGGGAGTATGGCTACACCTTC.

This clone was counted between two and nine times. The chain joins TRBV4-3 to TRBJ2-2; D remains ambiguous. CDR1 is LGHNA, CDR2 YSLEER, per germline. V was clipped by 0 bases and J by 5 bases, with 7 bases between them. The CDR3 covers 14 residues. CDR3 loop: CASSQERQTGELFF. For the CDR3, the DNA is TGCGCCAGCAGCCAAGAGCGGCAGACCGGGGAGCTGTTTTTT.

The chain couples TRBV11-3 to TRBJ2-7, with 7 bases matching TRBD2. The CDR3 runs to 14 residues. Germline CDR1 and CDR2: SGHNT and YENEEA. Germline trimming cut 5 bases from V and 12 bases from J; bases unmatched to any gene: 16. The CDR3 spells CASSLSGASTLLYF. The CDR3 nucleotides read TGTGCCAGCAGCCTAAGCGGGGCCAGCACTTTGCTGTACTTC.

The chain has TRBV10-3 and TRBJ1-1, with 10 bases that match TRBD1. V trimming: 6 bases; J trimming: 4 bases; junction bases outside the gene matches: 5. The germline gives CDR1 ENHRY, CDR2 SYGVKD. CDR3 size: 14 residues. In DNA, the CDR3 is TGTGCCATCAGCAACGGACAGGGGGGCACTGAAGCTTTCTTT. It is translated as CAISNGQGGTEAFF.

This clone was observed a few times. The gene calls are TRBV19 and TRBJ2-6, with unresolved D. Deletions cut 6 bases from V and 0 bases from J, with 9 bases between. This CDR3 region has 15 residues. CDR1 is LNHDA, CDR2 SQIVND, per germline (reference sequence). CDR3 region: CASRFHSSGANVLTF. CDR3 bases: TGTGCCAGTAGATTCCACAGCTCTGGGGCCAACGTCCTGACTTTC.

The chain has TRBV18 and TRBJ1-2; TRBD1 aligns across 7 bases. The ends lost 4 bases at V and 0 bases at J; junction bases unmatched: 8. Germline-derived CDR1 and CDR2 are KGHSH and LQKENI. The CDR3 contains 16 residues. The CDR3 DNA follows: TGTGCCAGCTCACTATCCCGACAGGGTGCTAACTATGGCTACACCTTC. This sequence encodes CASSLSRQGANYGYTF.

The V call is TRBV6-5, the J call TRBJ2-5; 7 bases align to TRBD1. V trimming: 6 bases; J trimming: 4 bases; junction bases outside the gene matches: 8. Per the germline V gene, CDR1 is MNHEY and CDR2 is SVGAGI. The CDR3 contains 14 residues. The CDR3 sequence is CASRRTGTVETQYF. DNA for the CDR3: TGTGCCAGCAGAAGAACCGGGACAGTAGAGACCCAGTACTTC.

V usage is TRBV3-1 (or the pseudogene TRBV3-2) and J usage is TRBJ2-2; the match to TRBD1 covers 7 bases. Germline assignment: CDR1 LGHDT and CDR2 YNNKEL (reference sequence). CDR3 length: 17 amino acids. The V segment lost 4 bases and the J segment 1 base; nucleotides outside the gene matches: 9. CDR3 DNA sequence: TGTGCCAGCAGCCGCATACAGGGGCGGCTGAACACCGGGGAGCTGTTTTTT. It encodes CASSRIQGRLNTGELFF.

The chain is built from TRBV15 and TRBJ2-5; D is undetermined. This CDR3 is built from 14 residues. With 0 bases removed from V and 2 bases from J, the gap between germline ends came to 7 bases. Germline V gene data show CDR1 as LNHNV and CDR2 as YYDKDF (reference sequence). This chain's CDR3 is CATSREHTQETQYF. The CDR3 nucleotides read TGTGCCACCAGCAGAGAACATACACAAGAGACCCAGTACTTC.

V gene TRBV28 combines with J gene TRBJ1-4; D may be TRBD1 (5 bases). The CDR3 covers 14 residues. The V and J ends lost 7 bases and 4 bases respectively, with 13 bases between them. CDR1 and CDR2 (germline): MDHEN, SYDVKM. In DNA, the CDR3 is TGTGCCAGCATCCAGAGGGGAGGTAATGAAAAACTGTTTTTT. Protein product: CASIQRGGNEKLFF. Supplemented by reference TRBV28 and TRBJ1-4, the full variable domain reads DVKVTQSSRYLVKRTGEKVFLECVQDMDHENMFWYRQDPGLGLRLIYFSYDVKMKEKGDIPEGYSVSREKKERFSLILESASTNQTSMYLCASIQRGGNEKLFFGSGTQLSVL.

The chain carries TRBV11-2 and TRBJ2-7; 9 bases map to TRBD1. Losses at the gene ends were 2 bases for V and 2 bases for J; bases not matched to a gene: 10. The germline gives CDR1 SGHAT, CDR2 FQNNGV. This CDR3 is built from 17 residues. CDR3 coding DNA: TGTGCCAGCAGCTTACACCCCGGGACAGGGACGACCTACGAGCAGTACTTC. It specifies CASSLHPGTGTTYEQYF.

The table lists this clone with a few counts. V usage is TRBV11-2 and J usage is TRBJ2-6; 9 nucleotides line up with TRBD2. Germline CDR1 and CDR2: SGHAT and FQNNGV. The CDR3 sequence is 15 residues long. V shed 5 bases and J 2 bases; nucleotides not matched to a gene: 1. CDR3 amino acids: CASSQRGAGANVLTF. CDR3 DNA sequence: TGTGCCAGCAGCCAGCGGGGGGCTGGGGCCAACGTCCTGACTTTC.

J is TRBJ1-5 and V is TRBV5-8; 8 bases fit TRBD1. Trimming removed 3 bases from V and 5 bases from J; junction bases left unmatched: 4. The CDR3 runs 14 residues. Germline V gene lookup returns CDR1 SGHTS and CDR2 YDEGEE. The CDR3 coding sequence is TGTGCCAGCAGCTGGGGACAGGCCGATCAGCCCCAGCATTTT. Translating gives CASSWGQADQPQHF.

The rearrangement joins TRBV7-2 to TRBJ1-2; TRBD1 aligns across 9 bases. The CDR3 has 15 amino acids. Trimming at V came to 5 bases and at J to 5 bases, leaving 9 bases not matched to a gene. Germline V gene lookup returns CDR1 SGHTA and CDR2 FQGNSA. The CDR3 region is CASSPEQGAAYGYTF. CDR3 sequence (DNA): TGTGCCAGCAGCCCCGAACAGGGGGCCGCGTATGGCTACACCTTC.

The chain has TRBV19 and TRBJ1-5, with a tentative D call TRBD1 (6 bases). Germline V gene data show CDR1 as LNHDA and CDR2 as SQIVND (reference sequence). The CDR3 length is 15 residues. Trimming pared 8 bases from V and 7 bases from J, leaving 21 bases between. The CDR3 sequence: CASLGGPAMPQPQHF. The CDR3, as DNA: TGTGCCAGTCTCGGGGGGCCAGCCATGCCCCAGCCCCAGCATTTT.

This chain connects TRBV6-5 to TRBJ2-3, with D hard to call. This CDR3 spans 12 amino acids. The germline gives CDR1 MNHEY, CDR2 SVGAGI. The V end was cut by 6 bases, the J end by 2 bases, with 6 bases between. CDR3 in amino acids: CASRAYTDTQYF. The CDR3 DNA reads TGTGCCAGCAGGGCTTACACAGATACGCAGTATTTT.

The rearrangement uses TRBV3-1 (or the pseudogene TRBV3-2) and TRBJ2-3, with 9 bases that match TRBD2. The CDR3 has 15 amino acids. V lost 5 bases to trimming and J lost 2 bases; unmatched junction nucleotides: 5. CDR1 LGHDT and CDR2 YNNKEL come from the germline V gene (reference sequence). The CDR3 is CASSTSGPITDTQYF. Here the CDR3 DNA reads TGTGCCAGCAGCACTAGCGGGCCGATCACAGATACGCAGTATTTT.

Details on this clone: The identical CDR3 is also encoded by other nucleotide sequences in the sample. The rearrangement uses TRBV24-1 and TRBJ2-7; D is perhaps TRBD1 (5 bases). This CDR3 is built from 13 residues. V was shortened by 5 bases and J by 7 bases, with 14 bases between the two germline ends. The germline V gene has CDR1 KGHDR and CDR2 SFDVKD. The CDR3 DNA sequence: TGTGCCACCAGTGTAACAGCAGGGAAGGAGCAGTACTTC. Translated: CATSVTAGKEQYF.

V is TRBV5-4 and J is TRBJ2-7; TRBD2 matches 9 bases. Germline V gives CDR1 SGHNT, CDR2 YYREEE (reference sequence). The ends lost 0 bases at V and 6 bases at J; junction bases unmatched: 10. The CDR3 runs 16 residues. The CDR3 sequence: CASSLASASGKGEQYF. In nucleotides, the CDR3 is TGTGCCAGCAGCTTGGCCTCGGCTAGCGGGAAGGGCGAGCAGTACTTC.

The gene calls are TRBV5-4 and TRBJ2-3; D perhaps matches TRBD2 (6 bases). In germline, CDR1 is SGHNT, CDR2 YYREEE (reference sequence). The CDR3 runs 15 residues. Trimming took 6 bases from V and 3 from J, leaving 17 bases between them. The CDR3 spells CASNGGKTITDTQYF. The CDR3, as DNA: TGTGCCAGCAACGGGGGAAAAACGATAACAGATACGCAGTATTTT.

V usage is TRBV10-3 and J usage is TRBJ2-7, with D possibly being TRBD1 (6 bases). Trimming left V 5 bases short and J 4 bases short, with 6 bases between. Germline lookup yields CDR1 ENHRY and CDR2 SYGVKD. CDR3 size: 11 residues. CDR3 region: CAISTGYEQYF. DNA for the CDR3: TGTGCCATCAGTACAGGGTACGAGCAGTACTTC.

The V call is TRBV28, the J call TRBJ2-7, with 11 bases fitting TRBD2. The length of the CDR3 is 14 residues. V trimming: 2 bases; J trimming: 4 bases; junction bases outside the gene matches: 1. Germline V lookup: CDR1 MDHEN, CDR2 SYDVKM. The CDR3 nucleotides are TGTGCCAGCAGTTTAACTAGCGGGAGTTACGAGCAGTACTTC. This sequence encodes CASSLTSGSYEQYF.

In nucleotides, the CDR3 is TGTGCCAGCAGCCGGAGGACAGGGAATGAAAAACTGTTTTTT. Residues: CASSRRTGNEKLFF. The chain has TRBV7-2 and TRBJ1-4; TRBD1 matches 8 bases. CDR3 size: 14 residues. The V and J ends lost 5 bases and 5 bases, in that order; junction bases with no gene match: 4. Germline CDR1 is SGHTA and CDR2 is FQGNSA.

This clone was seen just once. This rearrangement joins TRBV4-1 to TRBJ1-5; D remains unclear. The germline V gene encodes CDR1 MGHRA and CDR2 YSYEKL. V lost 0 bases and J lost 3, with 12 bases in between. The CDR3 is 16 amino acids. The CDR3 reads CASSQDVAADNQPQHF. Written as DNA, the CDR3 is TGCGCCAGCAGCCAAGATGTAGCAGCGGACAATCAGCCCCAGCATTTT.

The V gene is TRBV20-1, the J gene TRBJ2-7, with D possibly matching TRBD1 (5 bases). Germline CDR1 reads DFQATT; CDR2 reads SNEGSKA (reference sequence). V lost 7 bases, J lost 0 bases, and 7 bases lay in between. The CDR3 is 11 residues long. The CDR3 reads CSVQGSYEQYF. DNA for the CDR3: TGCAGTGTTCAGGGCTCCTACGAGCAGTACTTC.

The count of this clone is one. CDR3 DNA sequence: TGCGCCAGCAGTGACGCAAGGAGGGGGGAGCTGTTTTTT. This codes for CASSDARRGELFF. The V and J genes are TRBV10-2 and TRBJ2-2, with a tentative D call TRBD2 (5 bases). The CDR3 contains 13 residues. The V gene's germline CDR1 is WSHSY and CDR2 SAAADI. V was pared by 3 bases and J by 8 bases, with 10 bases between.